The clone carrying this TCR beta chain was counted only a few times. This entry is derived from a study of early stage breast cancer tumors. The germline V gene has CDR1 SGDLS and CDR2 YYNGEE. Trimming stripped 5 bases from V and 6 bases from J, with 18 bases between. The CDR3 covers 14 residues. The method was immunoSEQ multiplex PCR; TCRdb's version includes in-frame clones alone and lacks a portion of them. The table shows 20,000 to 25,000 clones, with 76% occurring only once. The TCR was taken from a person aged 55 to 75 with breast cancer. The V and J genes are TRBV9 and TRBJ2-7, with D possibly being TRBD1 (6 bases). What was sequenced was blood. In DNA, the CDR3 is TGTGCCAGCAGTCTACAGGGTATGGGGTCCGAGCAGTACTTC. Translated, it gives CASSLQGMGSEQYF.